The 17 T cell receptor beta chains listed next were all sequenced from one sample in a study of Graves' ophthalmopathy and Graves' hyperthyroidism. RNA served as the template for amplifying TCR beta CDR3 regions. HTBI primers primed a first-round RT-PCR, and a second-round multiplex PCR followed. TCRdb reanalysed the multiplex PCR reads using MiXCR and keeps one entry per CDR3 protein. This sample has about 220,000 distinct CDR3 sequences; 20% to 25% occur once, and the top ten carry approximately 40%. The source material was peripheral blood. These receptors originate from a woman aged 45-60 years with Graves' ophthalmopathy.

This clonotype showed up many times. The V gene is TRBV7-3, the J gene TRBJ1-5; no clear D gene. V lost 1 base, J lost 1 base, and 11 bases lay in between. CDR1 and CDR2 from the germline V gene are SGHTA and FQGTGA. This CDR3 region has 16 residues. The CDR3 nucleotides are TGTGCCAGCAGCTTAAACGGAAGGGTGAGCAATCAGCCCCAGCATTTT. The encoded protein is CASSLNGRVSNQPQHF.

This CDR3 is CASSLDGTGVPEAFF. The CDR3 DNA reads as TGTGCCAGCAGTTTGGACGGGACAGGGGTTCCTGAAGCTTTCTTT. The chain has TRBV12-3 or TRBV12-4 and TRBJ1-1, with TRBD1 matching 10 bases. The CDR3 extends over 15 amino acids. V lost 3 bases to trimming and J lost 6 bases; unmatched junction nucleotides: 7.

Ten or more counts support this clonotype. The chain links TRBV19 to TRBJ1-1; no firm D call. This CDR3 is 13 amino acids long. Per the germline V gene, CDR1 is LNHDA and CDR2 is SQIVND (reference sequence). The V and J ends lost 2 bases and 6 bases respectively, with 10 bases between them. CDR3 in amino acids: CASSITGIAEAFF. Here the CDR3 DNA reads TGTGCCAGTAGTATAACGGGGATCGCTGAAGCTTTCTTT.

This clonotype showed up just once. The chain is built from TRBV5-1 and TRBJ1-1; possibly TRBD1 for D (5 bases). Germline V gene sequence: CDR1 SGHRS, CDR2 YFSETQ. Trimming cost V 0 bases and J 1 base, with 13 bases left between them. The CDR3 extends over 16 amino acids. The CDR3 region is CASSLAAGLANTEAFF. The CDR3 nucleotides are TGCGCCAGCAGCTTGGCGGCAGGGCTAGCGAACACTGAAGCTTTCTTT.

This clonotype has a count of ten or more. CDR3 nucleotides: TGCAGTGCTAGAGCATCTTGGACAGGAGTCGGGGAGCAGTACTTC. This encodes CSARASWTGVGEQYF. The chain is built from TRBV20-1 and TRBJ2-7; 7 bases map to TRBD1. V shed 1 base, J shed 7 bases, and the junction held 13 bases outside the gene matches. The length of the CDR3 is 15 residues. CDR1 is DFQATT, CDR2 SNEGSKA, per germline (reference sequence).

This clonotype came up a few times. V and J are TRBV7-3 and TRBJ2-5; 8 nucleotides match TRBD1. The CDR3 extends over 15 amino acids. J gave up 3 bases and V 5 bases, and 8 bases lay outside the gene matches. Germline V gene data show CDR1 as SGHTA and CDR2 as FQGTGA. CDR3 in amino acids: CASSRQGQGKETQYF. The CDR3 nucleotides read TGTGCCAGCAGCAGACAAGGACAGGGTAAAGAGACCCAGTACTTC.

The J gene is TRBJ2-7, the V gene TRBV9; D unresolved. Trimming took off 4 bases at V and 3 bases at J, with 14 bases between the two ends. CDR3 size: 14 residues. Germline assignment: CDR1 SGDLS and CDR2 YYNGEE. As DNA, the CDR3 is TGTGCCAGCAGCCCCGACGGTGGGCACTACGAGCAGTACTTC. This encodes CASSPDGGHYEQYF.

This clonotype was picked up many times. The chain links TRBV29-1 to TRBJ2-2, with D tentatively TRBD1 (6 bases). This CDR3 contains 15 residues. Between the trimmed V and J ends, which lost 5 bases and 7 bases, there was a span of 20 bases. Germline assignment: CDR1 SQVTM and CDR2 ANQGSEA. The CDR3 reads CSVTSTRGKGGELFF. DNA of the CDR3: TGCAGCGTTACCTCCACCAGGGGAAAGGGCGGGGAGCTGTTTTTT.

CDR3 bases: TGCAGTGCTAGAGATCTCCAACCCCTCACTAAAGAGACCCAGTACTTC. This encodes CSARDLQPLTKETQYF. V is TRBV20-1 and J is TRBJ2-5; D ambiguous. Looked up from germline, CDR1 is DFQATT and CDR2 is SNEGSKA (reference sequence). Trimming shortened V by 0 bases and J by 3 bases, and 17 bases separated the two germline ends. CDR3 size: 16 residues.

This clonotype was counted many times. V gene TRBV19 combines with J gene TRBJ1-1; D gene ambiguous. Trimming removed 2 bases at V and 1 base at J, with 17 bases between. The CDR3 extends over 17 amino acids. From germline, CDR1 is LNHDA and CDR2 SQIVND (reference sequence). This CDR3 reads CASSITQGFQRNTEAFF. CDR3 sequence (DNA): TGTGCCAGTAGTATAACACAAGGTTTCCAGCGGAACACTGAAGCTTTCTTT.

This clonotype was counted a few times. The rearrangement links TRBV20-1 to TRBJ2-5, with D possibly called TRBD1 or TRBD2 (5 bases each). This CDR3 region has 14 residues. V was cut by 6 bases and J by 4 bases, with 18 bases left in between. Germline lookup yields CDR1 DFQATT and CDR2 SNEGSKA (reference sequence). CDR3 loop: CSANDPEGRETQYF. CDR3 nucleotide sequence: TGCAGTGCCAACGACCCAGAGGGGCGAGAGACCCAGTACTTC.

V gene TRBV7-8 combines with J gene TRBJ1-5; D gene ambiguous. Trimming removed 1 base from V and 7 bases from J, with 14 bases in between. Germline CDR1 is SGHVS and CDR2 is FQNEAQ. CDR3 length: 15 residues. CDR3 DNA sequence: TGTGCCAGCAGCTTAGGGTCGGGGTTGGGACAGCCCCAGCATTTT. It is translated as CASSLGSGLGQPQHF.

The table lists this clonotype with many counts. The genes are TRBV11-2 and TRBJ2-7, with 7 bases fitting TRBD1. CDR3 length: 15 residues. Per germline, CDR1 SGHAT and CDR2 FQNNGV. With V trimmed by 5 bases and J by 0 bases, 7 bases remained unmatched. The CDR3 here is CASSLLGTDSYEQYF. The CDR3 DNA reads TGTGCCAGCAGCCTACTCGGGACAGACTCCTACGAGCAGTACTTC.

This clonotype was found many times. As DNA, the CDR3 is TGTGCCAGCAGCAGACTAGCGGGAGCTAGGGGAGAGACCCAGTACTTC. Protein sequence: CASSRLAGARGETQYF. This chain connects TRBV12-3 or TRBV12-4 to TRBJ2-5, with TRBD2 matching 12 bases. V lost 6 bases and J lost 4; bases outside the gene matches: 9. This CDR3 has 16 residues.

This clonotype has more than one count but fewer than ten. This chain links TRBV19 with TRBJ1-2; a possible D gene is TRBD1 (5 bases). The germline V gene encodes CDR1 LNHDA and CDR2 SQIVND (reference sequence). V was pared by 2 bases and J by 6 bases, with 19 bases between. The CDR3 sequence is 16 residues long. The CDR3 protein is CASSITSMDKWNGYTF. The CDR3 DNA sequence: TGTGCCAGTAGTATAACGTCGATGGACAAGTGGAATGGCTACACCTTC.

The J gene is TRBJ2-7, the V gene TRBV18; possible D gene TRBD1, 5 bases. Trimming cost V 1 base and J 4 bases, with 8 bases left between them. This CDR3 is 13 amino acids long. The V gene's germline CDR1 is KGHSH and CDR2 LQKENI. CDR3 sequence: CASSPQDKYEQYF. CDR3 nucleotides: TGTGCCAGCTCACCACAGGACAAGTACGAGCAGTACTTC.

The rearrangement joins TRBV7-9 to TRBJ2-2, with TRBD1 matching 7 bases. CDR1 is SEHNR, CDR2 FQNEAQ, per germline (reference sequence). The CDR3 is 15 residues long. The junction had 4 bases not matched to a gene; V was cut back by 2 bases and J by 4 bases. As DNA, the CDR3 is TGTGCCAGCAGCTTATTGGGACAGATCACCGGGGAGCTGTTTTTT. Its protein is CASSLLGQITGELFF.